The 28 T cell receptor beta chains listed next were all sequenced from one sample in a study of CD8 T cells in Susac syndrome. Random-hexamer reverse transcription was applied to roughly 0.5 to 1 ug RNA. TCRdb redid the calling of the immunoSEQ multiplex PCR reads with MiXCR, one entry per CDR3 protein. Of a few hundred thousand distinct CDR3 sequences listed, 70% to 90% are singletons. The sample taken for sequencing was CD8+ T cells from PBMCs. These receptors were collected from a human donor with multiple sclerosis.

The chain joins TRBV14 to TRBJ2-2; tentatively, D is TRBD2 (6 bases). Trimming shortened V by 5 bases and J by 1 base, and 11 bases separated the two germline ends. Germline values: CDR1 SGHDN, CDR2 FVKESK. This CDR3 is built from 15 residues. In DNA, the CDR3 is TGTGCCAGCAGCGCGGGACGGATGAACACCGGGGAGCTGTTTTTT. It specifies CASSAGRMNTGELFF.

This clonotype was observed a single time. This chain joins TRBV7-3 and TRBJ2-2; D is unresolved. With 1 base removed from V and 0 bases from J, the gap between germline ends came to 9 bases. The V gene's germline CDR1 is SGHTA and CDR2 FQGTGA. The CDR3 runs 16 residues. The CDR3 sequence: CASSLMSTPNTGELFF. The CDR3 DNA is TGTGCCAGCAGCTTAATGTCCACGCCGAACACCGGGGAGCTGTTTTTT.

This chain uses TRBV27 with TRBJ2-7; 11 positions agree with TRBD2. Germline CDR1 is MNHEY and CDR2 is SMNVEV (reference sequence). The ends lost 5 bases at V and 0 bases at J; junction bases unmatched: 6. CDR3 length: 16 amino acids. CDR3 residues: CASSTRLAGPSYEQYF. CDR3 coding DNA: TGTGCCAGCAGTACAAGACTAGCGGGACCCTCCTACGAGCAGTACTTC.

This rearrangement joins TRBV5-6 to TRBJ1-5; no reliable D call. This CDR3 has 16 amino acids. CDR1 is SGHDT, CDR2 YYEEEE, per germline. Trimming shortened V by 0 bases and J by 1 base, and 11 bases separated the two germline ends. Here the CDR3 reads CASSLGGRWSNQPQHF. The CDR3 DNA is TGTGCCAGCAGCTTGGGAGGGCGTTGGAGCAATCAGCCCCAGCATTTT.

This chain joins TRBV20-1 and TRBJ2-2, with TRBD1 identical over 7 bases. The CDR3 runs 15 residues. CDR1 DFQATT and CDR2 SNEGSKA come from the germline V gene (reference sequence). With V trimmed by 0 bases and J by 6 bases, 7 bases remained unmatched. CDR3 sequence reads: CSARDLQGSAGELFF. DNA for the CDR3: TGCAGTGCTAGAGATCTACAGGGGTCGGCCGGGGAGCTGTTTTTT.

DNA of the CDR3: TGTGCCAGCAGCCCCCAACCTACTTCTAGCACAGATACGCAGTATTTT. Protein sequence: CASSPQPTSSTDTQYF. The chain couples TRBV7-6 to TRBJ2-3; D is ambiguous. Trimming took off 5 bases at V and 0 bases at J, with 15 bases between the two ends. The CDR3 totals 16 residues. Germline CDR1 SGHVS, CDR2 FNYEAQ.

For the CDR3, the DNA is TGTGCCAGCAGTTATTGGGGAGGGGCCGGCTACGAGCAGTACTTC. Translating gives CASSYWGGAGYEQYF. This chain connects TRBV6-5 to TRBJ2-7, with 7 positions matching TRBD2. The CDR3 extends over 15 amino acids. CDR1 MNHEY and CDR2 SVGAGI come from the germline V gene. Germline trimming cut 3 bases from V and 3 bases from J; bases unmatched to any gene: 8.

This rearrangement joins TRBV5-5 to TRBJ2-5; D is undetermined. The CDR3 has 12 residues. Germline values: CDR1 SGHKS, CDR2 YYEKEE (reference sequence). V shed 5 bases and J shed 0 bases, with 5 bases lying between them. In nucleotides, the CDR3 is TGTGCCAGCAGACCTAACCAAGAGACCCAGTACTTC. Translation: CASRPNQETQYF.

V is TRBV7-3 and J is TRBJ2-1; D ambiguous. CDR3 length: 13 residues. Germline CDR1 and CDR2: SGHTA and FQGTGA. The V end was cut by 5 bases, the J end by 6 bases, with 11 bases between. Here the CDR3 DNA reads TGTGCCAGCAGCCCCTCGCACCCCAATGAGCAGTTCTTC. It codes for CASSPSHPNEQFF.

In DNA, the CDR3 is TGTGCCAGTATAGCTGGCGGTTTTAATCAGCCCCAGCATTTT. Translating it yields CASIAGGFNQPQHF. The chain employs TRBV19 and TRBJ1-5, with D unresolved. The CDR3 is 14 amino acids. The germline CDR1 and CDR2 sequences are LNHDA and SQIVND (reference sequence). Trimming left V 7 bases short and J 4 bases short, with 14 bases between. Variable domain in full (rest from reference TRBV19 and TRBJ1-5): DGGITQSPKYLFRKEGQNVTLSCEQNLNHDAMYWYRQDPGQGLRLIYYSQIVNDFQKGDIAEGYSVSREKKESFPLTVTSAQKNPTAFYLCASIAGGFNQPQHFGDGTRLSIL.

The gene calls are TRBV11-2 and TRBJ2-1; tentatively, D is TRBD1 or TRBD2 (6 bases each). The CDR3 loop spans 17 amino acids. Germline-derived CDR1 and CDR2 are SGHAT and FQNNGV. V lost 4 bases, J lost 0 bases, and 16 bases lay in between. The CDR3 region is CASSSYRDLSSYNEQFF. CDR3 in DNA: TGTGCCAGCAGCTCCTACAGGGACTTGAGCTCCTACAATGAGCAGTTCTTC.

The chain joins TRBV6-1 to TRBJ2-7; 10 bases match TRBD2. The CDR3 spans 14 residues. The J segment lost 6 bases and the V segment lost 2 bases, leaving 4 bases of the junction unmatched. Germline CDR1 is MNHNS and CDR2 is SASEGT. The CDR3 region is CASSERVAGGEQYF. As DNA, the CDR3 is TGTGCCAGCAGTGAAAGGGTAGCGGGAGGCGAGCAGTACTTC.

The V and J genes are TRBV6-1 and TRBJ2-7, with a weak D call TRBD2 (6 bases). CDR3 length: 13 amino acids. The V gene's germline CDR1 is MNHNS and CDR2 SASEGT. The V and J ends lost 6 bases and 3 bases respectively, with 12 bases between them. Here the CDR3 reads CASSEGLIYEQYF. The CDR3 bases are TGTGCCAGCAGCGAGGGACTTATCTACGAGCAGTACTTC.

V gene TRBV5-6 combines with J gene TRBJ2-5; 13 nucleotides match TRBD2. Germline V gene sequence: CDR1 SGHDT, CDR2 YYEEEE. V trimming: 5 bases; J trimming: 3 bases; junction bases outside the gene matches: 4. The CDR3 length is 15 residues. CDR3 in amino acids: CASRSGTSGKETQYF. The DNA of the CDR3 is TGTGCCAGCAGATCCGGGACTAGCGGGAAAGAGACCCAGTACTTC.

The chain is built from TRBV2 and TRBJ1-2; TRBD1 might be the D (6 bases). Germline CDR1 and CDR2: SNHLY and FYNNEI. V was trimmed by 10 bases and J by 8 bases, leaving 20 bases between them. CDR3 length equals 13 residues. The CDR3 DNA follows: TGTGCCATCCCGCGATCACAGGGATTGGGCTACACCTTC. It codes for CAIPRSQGLGYTF. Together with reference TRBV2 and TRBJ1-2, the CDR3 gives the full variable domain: EPEVTQTPSHQVTQMGQEVILRCVPISNHLYFYWYRQILGQKVEFLVSFYNNEISEKSEIFDDQFSVERPDGSNFTLKIRSTKLEDSAMYFCAIPRSQGLGYTFGSGTRLTVV.

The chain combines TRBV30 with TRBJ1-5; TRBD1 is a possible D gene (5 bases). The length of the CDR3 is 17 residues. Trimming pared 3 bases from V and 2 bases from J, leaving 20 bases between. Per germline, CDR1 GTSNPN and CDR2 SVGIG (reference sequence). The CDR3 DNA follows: TGTGCCTGGAGAGGACCCTGGGGCAGTAGCGGCAATCAGCCCCAGCATTTT. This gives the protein CAWRGPWGSSGNQPQHF. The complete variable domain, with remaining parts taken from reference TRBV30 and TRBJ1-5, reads SQTIHQWPATLVQPVGSPLSLECTVEGTSNPNLYWYRQAAGRGLQLLFYSVGIGQISSEVPQNLSASRPQDRQFILSSKKLLLSDSGFYLCAWRGPWGSSGNQPQHFGDGTRLSIL.

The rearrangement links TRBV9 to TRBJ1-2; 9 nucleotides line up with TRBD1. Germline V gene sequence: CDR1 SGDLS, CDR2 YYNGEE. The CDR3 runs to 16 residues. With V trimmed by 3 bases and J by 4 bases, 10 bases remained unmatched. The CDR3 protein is CASSDRDRVSFYGYTF. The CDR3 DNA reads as TGTGCCAGCAGCGACCGGGACAGGGTCTCTTTCTATGGCTACACCTTC.

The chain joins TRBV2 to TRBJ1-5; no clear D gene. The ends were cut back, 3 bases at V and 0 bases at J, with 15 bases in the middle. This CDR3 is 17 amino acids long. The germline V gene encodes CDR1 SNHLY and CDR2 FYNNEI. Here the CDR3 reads CASSDVNVVHSNQPQHF. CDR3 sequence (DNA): TGTGCCAGCAGTGATGTGAACGTCGTTCATAGCAATCAGCCCCAGCATTTT.

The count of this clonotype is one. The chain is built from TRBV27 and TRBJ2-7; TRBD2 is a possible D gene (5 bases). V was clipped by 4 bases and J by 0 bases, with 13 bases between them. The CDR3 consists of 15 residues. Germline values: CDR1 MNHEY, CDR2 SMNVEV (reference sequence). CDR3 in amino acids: CASSSRGSSSYEQYF. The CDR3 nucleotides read TGTGCCAGCAGTTCCCGGGGTAGCAGCTCCTACGAGCAGTACTTC.

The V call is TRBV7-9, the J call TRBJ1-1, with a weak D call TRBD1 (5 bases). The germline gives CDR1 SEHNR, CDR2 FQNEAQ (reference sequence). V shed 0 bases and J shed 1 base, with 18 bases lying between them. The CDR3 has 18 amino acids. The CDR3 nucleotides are TGTGCCAGCAGCTTAGCTGCTCGGACACGGGATCCGAACACTGAAGCTTTCTTT. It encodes CASSLAARTRDPNTEAFF.

DNA of the CDR3: TGTGCCAGCTCACCAGGCGCGGGAGGATCCTACGAGCAGTACTTC. This sequence encodes CASSPGAGGSYEQYF. This chain links TRBV18 with TRBJ2-7, with 8 bases fitting TRBD2. CDR3 size: 15 residues. CDR1 is KGHSH, CDR2 LQKENI, per germline. After removal of 2 bases from V and 1 base from J, the junction contained 4 bases not matched to a gene.

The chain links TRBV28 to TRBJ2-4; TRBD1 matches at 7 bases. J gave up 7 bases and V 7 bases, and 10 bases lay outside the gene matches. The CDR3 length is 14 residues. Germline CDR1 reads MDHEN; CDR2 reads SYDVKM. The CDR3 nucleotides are TGTGCCAGCATGGAAGACAGGGAAGGGAACATTCAGTACTTC. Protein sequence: CASMEDREGNIQYF.

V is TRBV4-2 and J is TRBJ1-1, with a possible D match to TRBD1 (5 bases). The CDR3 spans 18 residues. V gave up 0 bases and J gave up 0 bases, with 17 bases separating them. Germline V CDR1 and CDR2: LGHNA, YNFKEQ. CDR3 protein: CASSQEVREGEMNTEAFF. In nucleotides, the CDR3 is TGTGCCAGCAGCCAAGAAGTGCGAGAAGGGGAGATGAACACTGAAGCTTTCTTT.

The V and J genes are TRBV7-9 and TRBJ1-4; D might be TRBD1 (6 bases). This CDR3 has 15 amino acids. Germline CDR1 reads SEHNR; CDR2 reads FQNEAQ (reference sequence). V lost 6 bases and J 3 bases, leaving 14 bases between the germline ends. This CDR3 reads CASSPRQDANEKLFF. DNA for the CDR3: TGTGCCAGCAGTCCACGACAGGACGCTAATGAAAAACTGTTTTTT. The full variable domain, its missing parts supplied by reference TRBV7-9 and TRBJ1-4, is DTGVSQNPRHKITKRGQNVTFRCDPISEHNRLYWYRQTLGQGPEFLTYFQNEAQLEKSRLLSDRFSAERPKGSFSTLEIQRTEQGDSAMYLCASSPRQDANEKLFFGSGTQLSVL.

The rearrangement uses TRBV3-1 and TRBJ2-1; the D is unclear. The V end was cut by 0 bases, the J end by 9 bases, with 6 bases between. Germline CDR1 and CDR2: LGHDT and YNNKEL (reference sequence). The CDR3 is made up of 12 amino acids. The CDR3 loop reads CASSQDYLEQFF. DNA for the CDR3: TGTGCCAGCAGCCAAGACTATCTTGAGCAGTTCTTC.

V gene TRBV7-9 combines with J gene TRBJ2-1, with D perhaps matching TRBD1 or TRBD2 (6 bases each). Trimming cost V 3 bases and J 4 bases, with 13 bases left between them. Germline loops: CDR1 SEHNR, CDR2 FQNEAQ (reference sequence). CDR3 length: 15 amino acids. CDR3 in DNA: TGTGCCAGCAGCTTCGAGGGGGGCCAGTACAATGAGCAGTTCTTC. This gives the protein CASSFEGGQYNEQFF.

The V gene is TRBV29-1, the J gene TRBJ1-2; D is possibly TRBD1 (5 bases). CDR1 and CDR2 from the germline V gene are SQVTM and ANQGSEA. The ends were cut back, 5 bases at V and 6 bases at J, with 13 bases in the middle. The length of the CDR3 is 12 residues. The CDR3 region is CSVWGGKDGYTF. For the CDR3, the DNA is TGCAGCGTTTGGGGCGGGAAGGATGGCTACACCTTC.

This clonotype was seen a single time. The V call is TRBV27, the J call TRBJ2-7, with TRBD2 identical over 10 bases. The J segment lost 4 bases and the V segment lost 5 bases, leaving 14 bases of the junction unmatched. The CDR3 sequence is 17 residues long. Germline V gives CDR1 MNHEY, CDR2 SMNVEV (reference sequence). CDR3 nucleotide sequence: TGTGCCAGCAGTGGGTATTCTAGCGGGAGAGGAATTTACGAGCAGTACTTC. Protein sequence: CASSGYSSGRGIYEQYF.